These 7 T cell receptor beta chains were sequenced from one sample in a study of OX40 agonist ivuxolimab in advanced cancers. The protocol was immunoSEQ multiplex PCR, while the TCRdb copy is restricted to in-frame clones and leaves out a portion. The sample holds tens of thousands of clones, 88% seen once. The specimen comprised CD4+ or CD8+ T cells sorted from blood, sampled in a trial of the OX40 agonist ivuxolimab. The receptors shown here come from an adult with an advanced solid tumor such as melanoma, head and neck, liver or kidney cancer.

The chain couples TRBV27 to TRBJ1-5, with 7 bases lining up with TRBD1. This CDR3 spans 14 amino acids. The germline V gene encodes CDR1 MNHEY and CDR2 SMNVEV (reference sequence). V was clipped by 5 bases and J by 9 bases; unmatched bases: 10. CDR3 loop: CASSPRGSSRPQHF. The DNA of the CDR3 is TGTGCCAGCAGTCCCAGGGGGAGCTCAAGGCCCCAGCATTTT.

The gene calls are TRBV5-4 and TRBJ2-3; no clear D. The V and J ends lost 4 bases and 2 bases respectively, with 8 bases between them. Germline V gives CDR1 SGHNT, CDR2 YYREEE (reference sequence). The CDR3 covers 13 residues. DNA for the CDR3: TGTGCCAGCAGCGGGCTCGACACAGATACGCAGTATTTT. This sequence encodes CASSGLDTDTQYF.

This chain joins TRBV7-2 and TRBJ1-2; TRBD1 might be the D (5 bases). Germline V lookup: CDR1 SGHTA, CDR2 FQGNSA. CDR3 size: 12 residues. Deletions cut 6 bases from V and 7 bases from J, with 12 bases between. The CDR3 DNA follows: TGTGCCAGCAGAGACCAGGGAGTTGGCTACACCTTC. Amino acids: CASRDQGVGYTF.

V and J are TRBV30 and TRBJ1-6; D gene ambiguous. CDR3 length: 15 amino acids. Germline V CDR1 and CDR2: GTSNPN, SVGIG (reference sequence). V lost 1 base and J lost 0, with 7 bases in between. CDR3 amino acids: CAWSEGSSYNSPLHF. CDR3 nucleotides: TGTGCCTGGAGTGAGGGAAGCTCCTATAATTCACCCCTCCACTTT. Full variable domain (missing parts from reference TRBV30 and TRBJ1-6): SQTIHQWPATLVQPVGSPLSLECTVEGTSNPNLYWYRQAAGRGLQLLFYSVGIGQISSEVPQNLSASRPQDRQFILSSKKLLLSDSGFYLCAWSEGSSYNSPLHFGNGTRLTVT.

This chain uses TRBV19 with TRBJ2-3, with TRBD1 matching over 8 bases. In germline, CDR1 is LNHDA, CDR2 SQIVND (reference sequence). This CDR3 is built from 16 residues. With 5 bases clipped from V and 1 base from J, the junction kept 8 bases outside the gene matches. The CDR3 sequence is CASSPLDRVGTDTQYF. CDR3 DNA sequence: TGTGCCAGTAGTCCCCTGGACAGGGTGGGCACAGATACGCAGTATTTT.

This chain links TRBV19 with TRBJ1-1; D remains unclear. The germline gives CDR1 LNHDA, CDR2 SQIVND (reference sequence). The CDR3 sequence is 14 residues long. Trimming removed 4 bases from V and 1 base from J, with 10 bases in between. CDR3 sequence: CASSNELANTEAFF. CDR3 nucleotide sequence: TGTGCCAGTAGTAACGAGTTAGCGAACACTGAAGCTTTCTTT.

The rearrangement uses TRBV27 and TRBJ1-1; D perhaps matches TRBD1 (6 bases). Trimming took 2 bases from V and 8 from J, leaving 12 bases between them. The CDR3 consists of 13 residues. Germline V CDR1 and CDR2: MNHEY, SMNVEV (reference sequence). The CDR3 spells CASSLIQGQEAFF. The DNA of the CDR3 is TGTGCCAGCAGTTTAATCCAGGGGCAAGAAGCTTTCTTT.